The 14 T cell receptor beta chains below all came from one sample that was sequenced in a study of T cell repertoires in cytomegalovirus infection. TCRdb processed the reads anew with MiXCR; each CDR3 protein has one entry. Of around 78,000 distinct CDR3 sequences in the sample, 20% to 30% were seen once. No antigen is known for these receptors. The sample consisted of CD8+ T cells from cultured PBMCs, taken from culture after CMV antigen stimulation. The receptors here all came from a human donor in good health (CMV status not recorded). Some clones in this sample may be carry-over from other donors' samples.

The chain has TRBV20-1 and TRBJ2-1; TRBD2 agrees at 14 bases. This CDR3 region has 17 residues. Germline values: CDR1 DFQATT, CDR2 SNEGSKA (reference sequence). The V and J ends lost 5 bases and 2 bases, in that order; junction bases with no gene match: 8. DNA for the CDR3: TGCAGTGCTCAGACTAGCGGGAGGGCCGGGCCCTACAATGAGCAGTTCTTC. As protein: CSAQTSGRAGPYNEQFF.

The chain couples TRBV20-1 to TRBJ2-5; 15 bases map to TRBD2. Unmatched junction bases numbered 10, after V lost 3 bases and J lost 5 bases. This CDR3 comprises 17 residues. Germline-derived CDR1 and CDR2 are DFQATT and SNEGSKA (reference sequence). Written as DNA, the CDR3 is TGCAGTGCTAGTGCTCCCGGGACTAGCGGGGGGTTCGAGACCCAGTACTTC. Residues: CSASAPGTSGGFETQYF.

This clonotype appeared many times. This rearrangement joins TRBV12-3 or TRBV12-4 to TRBJ1-6; 8 bases are shared with TRBD1. The CDR3 sequence is 14 residues long. V lost 5 bases and J lost 9; bases outside the gene matches: 6. The CDR3 DNA follows: TGTGCCAGCAGTACGACAGGGGTTGGTTCACCCCTCCACTTT. Its protein is CASSTTGVGSPLHF.

The J gene is TRBJ1-1, the V gene TRBV27; D ambiguous. The CDR3 runs 14 residues. V lost 4 bases and J 0 bases, leaving 9 bases between the germline ends. Germline CDR1 and CDR2: MNHEY and SMNVEV (reference sequence). The DNA of the CDR3 is TGTGCCAGCAGTTGGGGAAGGATGAACACTGAAGCTTTCTTT. It translates to CASSWGRMNTEAFF.

The rearrangement joins TRBV5-1 to TRBJ2-7, with D perhaps assigned TRBD1 or TRBD2 (5 bases each). Germline V gene lookup returns CDR1 SGHRS and CDR2 YFSETQ. Trimming left V 5 bases short and J 2 bases short, with 17 bases between. This CDR3 is built from 15 residues. CDR3 protein: CASRPDGTVTYEQYF. As DNA, the CDR3 is TGCGCCAGCAGGCCGGACGGGACCGTCACCTACGAGCAGTACTTC. The whole variable domain, remainder taken from reference TRBV5-1 and TRBJ2-7, is KAGVTQTPRYLIKTRGQQVTLSCSPISGHRSVSWYQQTPGQGLQFLFEYFSETQRNKGNFPGRFSGRQFSNSRSEMNVSTLELGDSALYLCASRPDGTVTYEQYFGPGTRLTVT.

This sequence joins TRBV6-5 and TRBJ1-3, with D hard to call. The CDR3 loop spans 12 amino acids. Trimming pared 6 bases from V and 9 bases from J, leaving 12 bases between. CDR1 MNHEY and CDR2 SVGAGI come from the germline V gene. The CDR3 region has the DNA TGTGCCAGCAGGACTACCTTGGGCACCATATATTTT. This gives the protein CASRTTLGTIYF.

A note on this clonotype: At one end the junction does not follow the germline gene, possibly because of a read error. The V call is TRBV5-3, the J call TRBJ1-1, with a tentative D call TRBD1 (5 bases). TRBV5-3 is classed as an ORF, of uncertain function. This CDR3 is built from 12 residues. The CDR3 here is CASSLEGAEAFF. Here the CDR3 DNA reads TGTGCCAGCAGCTTGGAAGGGGCTGAAGCTTTCTTT.

This rearrangement joins TRBV4-3 to TRBJ2-3; 8 positions match TRBD2. V lost 0 bases, J lost 2 bases, and 4 bases stayed unmatched. Germline V CDR1 and CDR2: LGHNA, YSLEER. The CDR3 sequence is 16 residues long. CDR3 sequence: CASSQDASGSTDTQYF. The CDR3, as DNA: TGCGCCAGCAGCCAAGATGCTAGCGGGTCCACAGATACGCAGTATTTT.

This clonotype appeared a few times. The CDR3 region has the DNA TGTGCCAGCAGTGACACCTCAGGGGGTCTCATAAACACTGAAGCTTTCTTT. This translates into CASSDTSGGLINTEAFF. The rearrangement uses TRBV6-1 and TRBJ1-1; 7 nucleotides line up with TRBD1. The CDR3 is 17 residues long. The V gene's germline CDR1 is MNHNS and CDR2 SASEGT. With V trimmed by 3 bases and J by 2 bases, 12 bases remained unmatched.

This clonotype was seen a few times. The rearrangement joins TRBV27 to TRBJ2-7; 8 bases match TRBD1. The CDR3 totals 16 residues. V dropped 2 bases and J dropped 5; count of bases not matched to a gene: 11. Germline V gives CDR1 MNHEY, CDR2 SMNVEV (reference sequence). CDR3 DNA: TGTGCCAGCAGTTTAAACCCCGGGACAGGTTGGGACGAGCAGTACTTC. Amino acids: CASSLNPGTGWDEQYF.

J is TRBJ1-2 and V is TRBV5-1; 8 nucleotides match TRBD1. CDR1 and CDR2 from the germline V gene are SGHRS and YFSETQ. The junction had 6 bases not matched to a gene; V was cut back by 7 bases and J by 7 bases. The CDR3 consists of 12 residues. The CDR3 reads CASGDTGGGYTF. In DNA form, the CDR3 reads TGCGCCAGCGGGGATACAGGGGGTGGCTACACCTTC.

The chain has TRBV27 and TRBJ2-7; 8 bases align to TRBD2. The V and J ends lost 10 bases and 0 bases, in that order; junction bases with no gene match: 11. CDR1 is MNHEY and CDR2 is SMNVEV in the germline V gene (reference sequence). The CDR3 spans 15 residues. The CDR3 bases are TGTGCCAACCCCCCCACGGGAGGGAGCTCCTACGAGCAGTACTTC. Its protein product is CANPPTGGSSYEQYF.

A few counts support this clonotype. The rearrangement joins TRBV28 to TRBJ1-4, with 7 bases fitting TRBD1. The germline gives CDR1 MDHEN, CDR2 SYDVKM. J was trimmed by 5 bases and V by 3 bases; bases with no gene match: 12. This CDR3 spans 17 amino acids. CDR3 residues: CASSLWGRGVLNEKLFF. CDR3 DNA: TGTGCCAGCAGTTTGTGGGGCAGGGGGGTGCTAAATGAAAAACTGTTTTTT.

This clonotype was counted many times. This rearrangement joins TRBV28 to TRBJ2-4; 11 nucleotides align to TRBD2. CDR3 size: 17 residues. Per the germline V gene, CDR1 is MDHEN and CDR2 is SYDVKM. The V gene end was trimmed by 4 bases and the J gene end by 1 base; junction bases not matched to a gene: 6. The CDR3 DNA follows: TGTGCCAGCAGTTCACTTAGCGGGGGGGCGGCCAAAAACATTCAGTACTTC. It yields the protein CASSSLSGGAAKNIQYF.